Presented here are 31 T cell receptor beta chains from one specimen sequenced in a study of CD8+ T cells in alopecia areata. CD4, CD8alpha, NKG2D, NKG2ACE and other markers were used to sort pooled cutaneous lymph node cells. RNA was isolated and reverse transcribed to cDNA, the sequencing template. Sequencing used immunoSEQ multiplex PCR; TCRdb keeps in-frame clones, though not all of them. Observed in the sample are about 300,000 clones, none of them singletons. The sample was CD4+ T cells sorted from a lymph node. The receptors were sampled from a C3H/HeJ mouse with alopecia areata. These mice share the MHC haplotype H2-k.

On this clone: Genes and germline come from the mouse. The CDR3 loop reads CASTRQANTEVFF. The CDR3 DNA, read in part, is TGTGCCAGCACCCGACAGGCAAACACA. This chain connects TRBV13-3 to TRBJ1-1, with a weak D call TRBD1 (6 bases). The missing CDR3 end, 4 residues past where the read stops, is filled in from the germline J gene. V was trimmed by 6 bases and J by 0 bases, leaving 9 bases between them. The CDR3 has 13 residues. Germline V gives CDR1 NNHDY, CDR2 SYVADS.

On this clone: Mouse germline and gene names are used. The CDR3 end is not reached by the read, which stops 3 residues before it; the germline J gene fills it in. J is TRBJ1-6 and V is TRBV19, with D hard to call. TRBJ1-6 is sorted into the ORF group, with uncertain function. V was clipped by 5 bases and J by 0 bases, with 3 bases between them. CDR3 length: 13 residues. Per the germline V gene, CDR1 is FNHDT and CDR2 is SITEND (reference sequence). CDR3 in amino acids: CASSNSYNSPLYF. The sequenced CDR3 bases are TGTGCCAGCAGCAATTCCTATAATTCGCCC.

For this clone: Gene names are the mouse ones. The observed sequence ends 4 residues before the CDR3 terminus, with the missing tail filled in from the germline J gene. V is TRBV13-2 and J is TRBJ2-1, with TRBD1 as a possible D gene (6 bases). The CDR3 totals 13 residues. The germline V gene has CDR1 NNHNN and CDR2 SYGAGS (reference sequence). Trimming left V 7 bases short and J 3 bases short, with 11 bases between. The CDR3 DNA, read in part, is TGTGCCAGCAGCCCACAGGGCTATGCT. Translating it yields CASSPQGYA. Given in full, the CDR3 is CASSPQGYAEQFF.

As concerns this clone: Gene and germline names: mouse. CDR3 DNA (partial): TGTGCCAGCTCTGGACTGGGGATCTATGCT. Its translation: CASSGLGIYA. The full CDR3 is CASSGLGIYAEQFF. The chain joins TRBV13-1 to TRBJ2-1; 9 positions match TRBD2. The read ends 4 residues shy of where the CDR3 ends; the end is completed using the germline J gene. V shed 7 bases and J 3 bases; nucleotides not matched to a gene: 5. The CDR3 sequence is 14 residues long. Per the germline V gene, CDR1 is NSHNY and CDR2 is SYGAGN.

This clone has more than one count but fewer than ten. Any gene name here is a mouse gene name. The read ends 4 residues before the CDR3 terminus; that terminus is restored from the germline J gene. The genes are TRBV13-3 and TRBJ1-2; 12 bases align to TRBD1. CDR3 length: 14 residues. CDR1 and CDR2 (germline): NNHDY, SYVADS. The CDR3 protein is CASTRDRGHSDYTF. The part of the CDR3 DNA that was read is TGTGCCAGCACAAGGGACAGGGGGCATTCC.

In this sample, this clone turned up a few times. Genes here carry mouse names. The CDR3 is cut off 4 residues early in the read; its end comes from the germline J gene. This sequence joins TRBV5 and TRBJ2-7, with 7 positions matching TRBD1. The CDR3 is 14 residues long. Germline V CDR1 and CDR2: LGHNA, YNLKQL (reference sequence). The CDR3 DNA, read in part, is TGTGCCAGCAGCCGAGACAGGGCGGGGGAT. It translates to CASSRDRAGD. In full, the CDR3 reads CASSRDRAGDEQYF.

This clone was found a few times. The gene symbols are mouse symbols. Read sequence stops 4 residues before the CDR3 end, and the germline J gene provides the missing end. Other nucleotide sequences in the sample specify the same CDR3. The chain carries TRBV13-1 and TRBJ2-7; TRBD2 agrees at 11 bases. There are 15 residues in the CDR3. CDR1 and CDR2 from the germline V gene are NSHNY and SYGAGN. V was pared by 3 bases and J by 2 bases, with 4 bases of the junction left unmatched. Partial CDR3 DNA: TGTGCCAGCAGTGCACCGGGACTGGGGGCCTAT. As protein: CASSAPGLGAY. In full, the CDR3 reads CASSAPGLGAYEQYF.

A remark on this clone: These gene names are mouse names. The read gets to within 4 residues of the CDR3 end, and the germline J gene fills in the rest. The chain links TRBV13-2 to TRBJ2-3; perhaps TRBD2 as D (8 bases). The ends were cut back, 3 bases at V and 4 bases at J, with 12 bases in the middle. Per germline, CDR1 NNHNN and CDR2 SYGAGS (reference sequence). The CDR3 covers 14 residues. CDR3 sequence: CASGARGGSETLYF. The CDR3 bases that were read are TGTGCCAGCGGTGCCAGGGGGGGCTCAGAA.

This clone was seen only a few times. These gene names are mouse names. The read is 4 residues too short to cover the CDR3 end, so that end is filled in from the germline J gene. The same CDR3 can be traced to other DNA sequences in this sample. This chain links TRBV13-3 with TRBJ2-2, with 9 bases aligning to TRBD2. CDR3 length: 14 amino acids. Germline loops: CDR1 NNHDY, CDR2 SYVADS. Losses at the gene ends were 5 bases for V and 1 base for J; bases not matched to a gene: 0. The DNA read from the CDR3 is TGTGCCAGCAGGGACTGGGGAAACACCGGG. The encoded protein is CASRDWGNTG. The entire CDR3 reads CASRDWGNTGQLYF.

As to this clone: Genes here carry mouse names. The CDR3 is cut off 4 residues early in the read; its end comes from the germline J gene. Distinct nucleotide sequences in the sample also encode this CDR3. The chain combines TRBV1 with TRBJ1-1; TRBD1 matches 9 bases. Germline CDR1 reads NSQYPW; CDR2 reads LRSPGD (reference sequence). Trimming took 1 base from V and 3 from J; bases not matched to a gene: 0. The CDR3 sequence is 14 residues long. CDR3 sequence reads: CTCSAGQGDTEVFF. The part of the CDR3 DNA that was read is TGCACCTGCAGTGCAGGACAGGGGGACACA. The whole variable domain, remainder taken from reference TRBV1 and TRBJ1-1, is VTLLEQNPRWRLVPRGQAVNLRCILKNSQYPWMSWYQQDLQKQLQWLFTLRSPGDKEVKSLPGADYLATRVTDTELRLQVANMSQGRTLYCTCSAGQGDTEVFFGKGTRLTVV.

This clone was counted only a few times. Gene names denote mouse genes. CDR3 protein: CTCTDRIANTEVFF. CDR3 DNA (partial): TGCACCTGCACCGACAGGATTGCAAACACA. The V gene is TRBV1, the J gene TRBJ1-1; TRBD1 is a possible D gene (6 bases). Coverage ceases 4 residues before the CDR3 finishes, and the germline J gene fills in the end. The CDR3 sequence is 14 residues long. Germline V lookup: CDR1 NSQYPW, CDR2 LRSPGD (reference sequence). V lost 7 bases, J lost 0 bases, and 12 bases lay in between.

In its sample, this clone was seen a few times. The listed genes are named as in mouse. The read finishes 4 residues shy of the CDR3 end, and the germline J gene is used to complete it. V is TRBV19 and J is TRBJ2-7, with TRBD2 identical over 9 bases. The germline V gene has CDR1 FNHDT and CDR2 SITEND (reference sequence). CDR3 length: 14 amino acids. The part of the CDR3 DNA that was read is TGTGCCAGCAGCGGCGCTGGGGGGGGGTAT. Encoded protein: CASSGAGGGY. The complete CDR3 reads CASSGAGGGYEQYF. The variable domain in full, completed from reference TRBV19 and TRBJ2-7, reads GGIITQTPKFLIGQEGQKLTLKCQQNFNHDTMYWYRQDSGKGLRLIYYSITENDLQKGDLSEGYDASREKKSSFSLTVTSAQKNEMAVFLCASSGAGGGYEQYFGPGTRLTVL.

Sample share makes this clone medium-sized (0.01 to 0.1%). Gene and germline names: mouse. Read data end 4 residues before the CDR3 end; the end is taken from the germline J gene. Additional DNA sequences in this sample encode the identical CDR3. The gene calls are TRBV14 and TRBJ2-1, with 7 positions matching TRBD2. CDR1 and CDR2 (germline): SGHDT, FRDEAV. After removal of 2 bases from V and 5 bases from J, the junction contained 4 bases not matched to a gene. The CDR3 has 14 amino acids. The CDR3 DNA, read in part, is TGTGCCAGCAGTTTTGGGGGGAGAGATGCT. The encoded protein is CASSFGGRDA. The CDR3 in its entirety is CASSFGGRDAEQFF. Filled out from reference TRBV14 and TRBJ2-1, the complete variable domain reads EAGVTQSPRYAVLQEGQAVSFWCDPISGHDTLYWYQQPRDQGPQLLVYFRDEAVIDNSQLPSDRFSAVRPKGTNSTLKIQSAKQGDTATYLCASSFGGRDAEQFFGPGTRLTVL.

This clone appeared a few times. Mouse gene names apply. The read ends 4 residues shy of where the CDR3 ends; the end is completed using the germline J gene. The V and J genes are TRBV19 and TRBJ2-5; TRBD2 aligns across 7 bases. V shed 7 bases, J shed 0 bases, and the junction held 2 bases outside the gene matches. The CDR3 runs to 13 residues. The germline CDR1 and CDR2 sequences are FNHDT and SITEND (reference sequence). CDR3 DNA (partial): TGTGCCAGCCATGGGGGGAACCAAGAC. Encoded protein: CASHGGNQD. The full-length CDR3 reads as CASHGGNQDTQYF. Drawing the rest from reference TRBV19 and TRBJ2-5, the complete variable domain is GGIITQTPKFLIGQEGQKLTLKCQQNFNHDTMYWYRQDSGKGLRLIYYSITENDLQKGDLSEGYDASREKKSSFSLTVTSAQKNEMAVFLCASHGGNQDTQYFGPGTRLLVL.

This clone was observed a handful of times. These gene names are mouse names. The CDR3 end is not reached by the read, which stops 4 residues before it; the germline J gene fills it in. Additional DNA sequences in this sample encode the identical CDR3. The rearrangement uses TRBV13-1 and TRBJ2-4; 8 nucleotides align to TRBD2. V lost 0 bases and J lost 0; bases outside the gene matches: 3. The CDR3 is 16 amino acids. Germline lookup yields CDR1 NSHNY and CDR2 SYGAGN. The CDR3 DNA, read in part, is TGTGCCAGCAGTGATGCCTGGGGGGCTAGTCAAAAC. Protein: CASSDAWGASQN. The CDR3 in full is CASSDAWGASQNTLYF.

Only a few counts were recorded for this clone. Gene names refer to mouse genes. The missing CDR3 end, 4 residues past where the read stops, is filled in from the germline J gene. V usage is TRBV19 and J usage is TRBJ2-1; D is perhaps TRBD1 (5 bases). V was cut by 3 bases and J by 3 bases, with 7 bases left in between. This CDR3 has 13 residues. The germline CDR1 and CDR2 sequences are FNHDT and SITEND (reference sequence). CDR3 region: CASSKTVYAEQFF. The CDR3 bases that were read are TGTGCCAGCAGTAAGACAGTCTATGCT.

Note on this clone: Any gene name here is a mouse gene name. The read stops 4 residues short of the end of the CDR3; the missing end is completed from the germline J gene. The identical CDR3 is also encoded by other nucleotide sequences in the sample. J is TRBJ2-2 and V is TRBV13-2; perhaps TRBD1 as D (5 bases). CDR3 length equals 15 residues. CDR1 and CDR2 from the germline V gene are NNHNN and SYGAGS (reference sequence). Trimming cost V 1 base and J 1 base, with 8 bases left between them. The CDR3 loop is CASGDPGQNTGQLYF. The sequenced part of the CDR3 DNA is TGTGCCAGCGGTGATCCAGGACAAAACACCGGG.

As regards this clone: All gene names here are mouse names. The read halts 4 residues ahead of the CDR3 end, with the missing end drawn from the germline J gene. The rearrangement joins TRBV19 to TRBJ2-3; 11 bases fit TRBD2. The V gene's germline CDR1 is FNHDT and CDR2 SITEND (reference sequence). The J segment lost 0 bases and the V segment lost 5 bases, leaving 2 bases of the junction unmatched. The CDR3 loop spans 15 amino acids. CDR3 sequence: CASRDWGASAETLYF. The sequenced CDR3 bases are TGTGCCAGCAGGGACTGGGGGGCTAGTGCAGAA.

This clone was found a few times. Genes here carry mouse names. Read data end 4 residues before the CDR3 end; the end is taken from the germline J gene. The chain combines TRBV19 with TRBJ2-5, with 8 positions matching TRBD2. CDR1 and CDR2 from the germline V gene are FNHDT and SITEND (reference sequence). The CDR3 length is 12 residues. Incomplete CDR3 DNA: TGTGCCAGCAGGCGACTGGGGGAC. Translated: CASRRLGD. The entire CDR3 sequence reads CASRRLGDTQYF.

There are a few counts of this clone. The gene names given are mouse names. The CDR3 goes on 4 residues after the read ends, and that part is filled in from the germline J gene. This chain uses TRBV13-2 with TRBJ2-2; 11 bases fit TRBD1. The CDR3 length is 17 residues. V lost 0 bases, J lost 3 bases, and 4 bases stayed unmatched. In germline, CDR1 is NNHNN, CDR2 SYGAGS (reference sequence). The CDR3 sequence is CASGDAGTGGYTGQLYF. The DNA read from the CDR3 is TGTGCCAGCGGTGATGCTGGGACAGGGGGATACACCGGG.

This clone occurred a few times. Gene names are the mouse ones. The read ends 4 residues before the CDR3 terminus; that terminus is restored from the germline J gene. In the same sample, other DNA sequences code for this CDR3. The chain carries TRBV13-1 and TRBJ1-1; 8 bases match TRBD1. Losses at the gene ends were 1 base for V and 0 bases for J; bases not matched to a gene: 2. This CDR3 spans 15 amino acids. Germline V gene data show CDR1 as NSHNY and CDR2 as SYGAGN. CDR3: CASSDQGQANTEVFF. Partial CDR3 DNA: TGTGCCAGCAGTGATCAGGGACAGGCAAACACA.

For this clone: The listed genes are named as in mouse. Read data end 4 residues before the CDR3 end; the end is taken from the germline J gene. The chain has TRBV13-3 and TRBJ2-2; D is perhaps TRBD1 (6 bases). The V gene's germline CDR1 is NNHDY and CDR2 SYVADS. V was trimmed by 0 bases and J by 0 bases, leaving 6 bases between them. This CDR3 comprises 15 residues. CDR3 in amino acids: CASSDGTANTGQLYF. The sequenced CDR3 bases are TGTGCCAGCAGTGATGGGACAGCAAACACCGGG.

This clone has only a few counts. Genes and germline come from the mouse. The DNA ends 4 residues before the CDR3 does, and the rest of the CDR3 is filled in from the germline J gene. V usage is TRBV13-2 and J usage is TRBJ2-3, with 7 bases that match TRBD2. After removal of 3 bases from V and 0 bases from J, the junction contained 4 bases not matched to a gene. This CDR3 contains 15 residues. Germline V gene lookup returns CDR1 NNHNN and CDR2 SYGAGS (reference sequence). This CDR3 is CASGALGNSAETLYF. The sequenced part of the CDR3 DNA is TGTGCCAGCGGTGCACTGGGGAATAGTGCAGAA.

This clone was counted only a few times. Genes and germline come from the mouse. The CDR3 end falls 4 residues outside the read, so it is completed with the germline J gene. J is TRBJ2-2 and V is TRBV19; a weak D match, TRBD1 (5 bases). Looked up from germline, CDR1 is FNHDT and CDR2 is SITEND (reference sequence). V was trimmed by 4 bases and J by 3 bases, leaving 7 bases between them. The length of the CDR3 is 13 residues. The CDR3 DNA, read in part, is TGTGCCAGCAGTCCAGGGCACACCGGG. Translated: CASSPGHTG. The complete CDR3 sequence is CASSPGHTGQLYF.

This clone was recorded a few times. Germline and genes: mouse. The read ends 4 residues early relative to the CDR3; the germline J gene fills the gap. The chain employs TRBV1 and TRBJ2-2; D ambiguous. The germline V and J ends were trimmed by 5 bases and 0 bases, with 10 bases remaining between them. The V gene's germline CDR1 is NSQYPW and CDR2 LRSPGD (reference sequence). The CDR3 covers 15 residues. The covered CDR3 bases are TGCACCTGCAGTCCGACAAGTGCAAACACCGGG. Its protein product is CTCSPTSANTG. The full-length CDR3 reads as CTCSPTSANTGQLYF.

The sample holds a few counts of this clone. Gene names follow the mouse nomenclature. The observed sequence ends 4 residues before the CDR3 terminus, with the missing tail filled in from the germline J gene. This chain joins TRBV13-1 and TRBJ2-3; TRBD1 matches 7 bases. Looked up from germline, CDR1 is NSHNY and CDR2 is SYGAGN. This CDR3 has 14 amino acids. V lost 3 bases and J lost 2; bases outside the gene matches: 3. CDR3 DNA, as far as it was read: TGTGCCAGCAGTGTGGGACAGTTTGCAGAA. Protein sequence: CASSVGQFAE. The complete CDR3 sequence is CASSVGQFAETLYF.

This clone was detected only a few times. Here the gene names and germline are mouse. The read terminates 3 residues ahead of where the CDR3 ends, so the germline J gene completes it. This rearrangement joins TRBV13-1 to TRBJ1-6; possible D gene TRBD1, 6 bases. TRBJ1-6 counts as an open reading frame of uncertain function. This CDR3 region has 13 residues. In germline, CDR1 is NSHNY, CDR2 SYGAGN. V lost 4 bases and J 7 bases, leaving 9 bases between the germline ends. CDR3 bases read: TGTGCCAGCAGTCAGGACAGAAATTCGCCC. Encoded protein: CASSQDRNSP. The whole CDR3 protein is CASSQDRNSPLYF.

In the case of this clone: Gene and germline names: mouse. The read finishes 4 residues shy of the CDR3 end, and the germline J gene is used to complete it. The rearrangement uses TRBV19 and TRBJ2-1; 8 positions agree with TRBD1. CDR3 length equals 15 residues. Trimming at V came to 3 bases and at J to 0 bases, leaving 2 bases not matched to a gene. Germline CDR1 FNHDT, CDR2 SITEND (reference sequence). The CDR3 region is CASSNRGNNYAEQFF. The CDR3 bases that were read are TGTGCCAGCAGTAACAGGGGGAATAACTATGCT.

This clone has more than one count but fewer than ten. The gene names here belong to mouse. The sequenced part of the CDR3 DNA is TGTGCCAGCAGTTTCTGGGACAGGGGTGCT. Its protein is CASSFWDRGA. The whole CDR3 sequence is CASSFWDRGAEQFF. The chain combines TRBV14 with TRBJ2-1; 10 bases agree with TRBD1. The CDR3 end is not reached by the read, which stops 4 residues before it; the germline J gene fills it in. CDR1 SGHDT and CDR2 FRDEAV come from the germline V gene. CDR3 length: 14 residues. V was pared by 0 bases and J by 6 bases, with 0 bases of the junction left unmatched.

This clone was found a few times. Gene names refer to mouse genes. The CDR3 end lies 4 residues beyond the end of the read and is filled in from the germline J gene. The gene calls are TRBV31 and TRBJ2-1; 7 nucleotides match TRBD2. Germline V gene lookup returns CDR1 GKSSPN and CDR2 SITVG. The CDR3 consists of 14 residues. V was pared by 1 base and J by 3 bases, with 3 bases of the junction left unmatched. CDR3 amino acids: CAWSHLGVYAEQFF. CDR3 DNA (partial): TGTGCCTGGAGTCACCTGGGGGTCTATGCT.

Notes on this clone: Each gene name is a mouse one. The read falls 4 residues short of the CDR3 end, and the missing part is taken from the germline J gene. The chain joins TRBV19 to TRBJ1-1; D is perhaps TRBD1 (6 bases). The CDR3 is made up of 12 amino acids. V lost 5 bases and J lost 4, with 9 bases in between. Germline CDR1 FNHDT, CDR2 SITEND (reference sequence). CDR3 loop: CASRGRGTEVFF. CDR3 DNA (partial): TGTGCCAGCAGAGGCAGGGGCACA.